This T cell receptor beta chain was documented in a study of T cells after yellow fever vaccination. Study-level background: Some fractions had low cell numbers, and these were prepared with SMART-Seq v4 Ultra Low Input. Study-level points and caveats: The study noted that FACS-sorted repertoires could contain abundant clonotypes contaminating from the bulk population. Just a small share of clonotypes turned up in the CD4 compartment as well as the CD8 compartment.

The CDR3 contains 12 residues. The V gene lost 5 bases and the J gene lost 4 bases, with 7 bases spanning the gap. About this clonotype: Its specificity is not known.

5'RACE template switching generated TCR cDNA, adding a universal primer site and UMIs. Using its own MiXCR run on the 5' RACE reads, TCRdb lists one record per CDR3 protein. The sample has 250,000 to 300,000 distinct CDR3 sequences; approximately 10% are singletons. The chain is built from TRBV12-3 or TRBV12-4 and TRBJ2-3; TRBD1 might be the D (6 bases). The source of this sequence is a man between 18 and 35 years old who received the YFV17D yellow fever vaccine. The sample was CD4+ T cells sorted from PBMCs, taken 5 days after the yellow fever booster vaccination. CDR3 DNA: TGTGCCAGCAGTAACAGGGCAGATACGCAGTATTTT. Amino acids: CASSNRADTQYF.